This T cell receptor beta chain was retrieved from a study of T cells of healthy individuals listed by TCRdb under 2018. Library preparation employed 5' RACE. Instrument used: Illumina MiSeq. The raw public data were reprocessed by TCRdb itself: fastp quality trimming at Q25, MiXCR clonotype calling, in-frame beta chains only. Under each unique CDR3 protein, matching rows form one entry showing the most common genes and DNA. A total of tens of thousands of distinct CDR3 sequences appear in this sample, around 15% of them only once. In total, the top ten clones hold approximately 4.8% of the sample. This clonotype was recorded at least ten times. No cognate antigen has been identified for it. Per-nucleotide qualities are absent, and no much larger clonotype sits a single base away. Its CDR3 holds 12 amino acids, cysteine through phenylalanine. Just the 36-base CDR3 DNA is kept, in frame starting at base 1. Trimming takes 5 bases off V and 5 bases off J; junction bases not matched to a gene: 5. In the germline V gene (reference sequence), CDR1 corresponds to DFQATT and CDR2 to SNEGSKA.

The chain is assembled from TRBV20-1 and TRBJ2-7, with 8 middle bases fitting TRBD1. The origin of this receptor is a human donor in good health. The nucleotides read TGCAGTGCTTCACAGGGGGGCCACGAGCAGTACTTC. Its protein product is CSASQGGHEQYF.